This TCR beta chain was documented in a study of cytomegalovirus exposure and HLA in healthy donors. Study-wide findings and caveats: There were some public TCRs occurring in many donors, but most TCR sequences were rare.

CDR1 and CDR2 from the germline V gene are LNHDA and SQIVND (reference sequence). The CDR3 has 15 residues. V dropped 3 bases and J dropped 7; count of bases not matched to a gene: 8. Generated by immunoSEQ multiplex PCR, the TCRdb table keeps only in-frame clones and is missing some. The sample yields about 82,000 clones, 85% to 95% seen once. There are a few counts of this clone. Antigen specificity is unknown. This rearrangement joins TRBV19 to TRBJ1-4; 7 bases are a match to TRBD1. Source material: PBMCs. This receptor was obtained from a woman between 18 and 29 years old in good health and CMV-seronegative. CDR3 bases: TGTGCCAGTAGTATTACCCAACAGGGGAGTGAAAAACTGTTTTTT. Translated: CASSITQQGSEKLFF.